This paragraph reports one TCR beta chain. It was focal radiation plus CTLA-4 blockade with ipilimumab that patients with chemo-refractory metastatic non-small-cell lung cancer received. These data belong to a study of radiotherapy plus CTLA-4 blockade in lung cancer. Study context: Objective responses were recorded in 15% to 20% of patients, with disease control recorded in approximately 32%.

The data were produced by immunoSEQ multiplex PCR, yet TCRdb's version contains in-frame clones alone and is incomplete. The table shows about 39,000 clones, with 79% occurring only once. The CDR3 has 15 amino acids. Germline V gene data show CDR1 as LGHNA and CDR2 as YNFKEQ. Trimming took 3 bases from V and 4 from J; bases not matched to a gene: 3. The rearrangement uses TRBV4-2 and TRBJ1-3, with 10 bases aligning to TRBD1. This TCR derives from a human donor with non-small cell lung cancer that progressed on radiotherapy plus ipilimumab. Material: peripheral blood, obtained from a patient treated with radiotherapy plus ipilimumab. As DNA, the CDR3 is TGTGCCAGCAGCCAGGGGACAGGGGAGGGAAACACCATATATTTT. Translation gives CASSQGTGEGNTIYF.